What follows are 20 T cell receptor beta chains derived from one specimen sequenced in a study of T cells after yellow fever vaccination. Each CDR3 protein is one row after TCRdb ran MiXCR on the 5' RACE reads. This table has about 160,000 distinct CDR3 sequences, less than 9% appearing once. Specimen: CD4+ T cells sorted from PBMCs, collected 5 to 6 days after the first yellow fever vaccination. The receptors derive from a man aged 18 to 35 who received the YFV17D yellow fever vaccine.

The table lists this clonotype with many counts. V gene TRBV15 combines with J gene TRBJ2-1; D unresolved. Trimming left V 5 bases short and J 7 bases short, with 12 bases between. CDR1 is LNHNV and CDR2 is YYDKDF in the germline V gene (reference sequence). The CDR3 is 13 residues long. The CDR3 DNA is TGTGCCACCAGCCCTTCCGGGTGGAATGAGCAGTTCTTC. This encodes CATSPSGWNEQFF.

This clonotype was picked up many times. The chain employs TRBV7-9 and TRBJ1-4; tentatively, D is TRBD1 (6 bases). Germline V gene sequence: CDR1 SEHNR, CDR2 FQNEAQ (reference sequence). The V and J ends lost 6 bases and 8 bases respectively, with 16 bases between them. This CDR3 spans 14 amino acids. CDR3 nucleotide sequence: TGTGCCAGCAGGAATTCAGGGGTATACGAAAAACTGTTTTTT. Its translation is CASRNSGVYEKLFF.

This clonotype has at least ten counts. CDR3 coding DNA: TGTGCCAGCAGCCAAGATCTAAGTGGTGAGCAGTTCTTC. This codes for CASSQDLSGEQFF. The chain is built from TRBV14 and TRBJ2-1; D ambiguous. The CDR3 has 13 residues. Per the germline V gene, CDR1 is SGHDN and CDR2 is FVKESK. V shed 0 bases and J shed 9 bases, with 9 bases lying between them. The whole variable domain, filled in from reference TRBV14 and TRBJ2-1, reads EAGVTQFPSHSVIEKGQTVTLRCDPISGHDNLYWYRRVMGKEIKFLLHFVKESKQDESGMPNNRFLAERTGGTYSTLKVQPAELEDSGVYFCASSQDLSGEQFFGPGTRLTVL.

The V call is TRBV20-1, the J call TRBJ1-6, with no clear D. The CDR3 length is 14 residues. Germline V CDR1 and CDR2: DFQATT, SNEGSKA (reference sequence). V was trimmed by 2 bases and J by 6 bases, leaving 11 bases between them. As DNA, the CDR3 is TGCAGTGCTAGATTAATCCTCACTAATTCACCCCTCCACTTT. It translates to CSARLILTNSPLHF.

This clonotype came up a few times. The V gene is TRBV9, the J gene TRBJ2-2, with 12 positions matching TRBD1. The germline V gene has CDR1 SGDLS and CDR2 YYNGEE. The CDR3 consists of 16 residues. The trim removed 3 bases at V and 4 bases at J, leaving 4 bases unmatched. DNA for the CDR3: TGTGCCAGCAGCGCCCGGGACAGGGGGCTCACCGGGGAGCTGTTTTTT. Its translation: CASSARDRGLTGELFF.

This clonotype was seen repeatedly, ten times or more. The chain couples TRBV5-1 to TRBJ2-7; 9 bases line up with TRBD1. There are 13 residues in the CDR3. Per germline, CDR1 SGHRS and CDR2 YFSETQ. V was clipped by 5 bases and J by 7 bases; unmatched bases: 7. The CDR3 loop reads CASRRTGEEEQYF. CDR3 DNA sequence: TGCGCCAGCAGACGGACAGGGGAGGAAGAGCAGTACTTC.

This clonotype was seen repeatedly, ten times or more. The genes are TRBV3-1 and TRBJ2-1, with D perhaps matching TRBD1 or TRBD2 (5 bases each). The V end was cut by 4 bases, the J end by 9 bases, with 13 bases between. This CDR3 comprises 13 residues. Germline values: CDR1 LGHDT, CDR2 YNNKEL (reference sequence). CDR3 region: CASSRGTPTEQFF. The CDR3 DNA is TGTGCCAGCAGCCGAGGGACCCCCACTGAGCAGTTCTTC.

At least ten counts were recorded for this clonotype. The chain uses TRBV7-6 and TRBJ2-3; TRBD2 aligns across 8 bases. Looked up from germline, CDR1 is SGHVS and CDR2 is FNYEAQ. The V and J ends lost 2 bases and 2 bases, in that order; junction bases with no gene match: 3. The CDR3 length is 15 residues. The CDR3 loop is CASSLSGLATDTQYF. The DNA of the CDR3 is TGTGCCAGCAGCTTATCCGGACTAGCCACAGATACGCAGTATTTT.

In this sample, this clonotype turned up many times. This sequence joins TRBV18 and TRBJ1-6; D gene unclear. The CDR3 covers 15 residues. Germline values: CDR1 KGHSH, CDR2 LQKENI. Trimming took 6 bases from V and 6 from J, leaving 15 bases between them. The CDR3 nucleotides are TGTGCCAGCTCCCTGGGCCAGCTTCCTAATTCACCCCTCCACTTT. This codes for CASSLGQLPNSPLHF.

This clonotype was picked up many times. The chain has TRBV7-8 and TRBJ1-6; TRBD1 agrees at 7 bases. The CDR3 totals 15 residues. V lost 5 bases and J lost 7; bases outside the gene matches: 8. Germline loops: CDR1 SGHVS, CDR2 FQNEAQ. The CDR3 spells CASSPPGQLNSPLHF. In DNA, the CDR3 is TGTGCCAGCAGCCCGCCGGGACAGTTGAATTCACCCCTCCACTTT.

This clonotype was seen repeatedly, ten times or more. CDR3 coding DNA: TGTGCCAGCAGTATTTCGGGGGCTAACTATGGCTACACCTTC. It translates to CASSISGANYGYTF. This sequence joins TRBV6-5 and TRBJ1-2; possible D gene TRBD1, 5 bases. The length of the CDR3 is 14 residues. V gave up 5 bases and J gave up 0 bases, with 10 bases separating them. Germline loops: CDR1 MNHEY, CDR2 SVGAGI.

The chain is built from TRBV7-2 and TRBJ2-1; TRBD2 agrees at 9 bases. Germline V lookup: CDR1 SGHTA, CDR2 FQGNSA. Trimming at V came to 6 bases and at J to 12 bases, leaving 18 bases not matched to a gene. This CDR3 spans 16 amino acids. Written as DNA, the CDR3 is TGTGCCAGCAGGCCCTACTACGCGGGGGGGAAGGACGGGCAGTTCTTC. Translated: CASRPYYAGGKDGQFF. Full variable domain (outside the CDR3, taken from reference TRBV7-2 and TRBJ2-1): GAGVSQSPSNKVTEKGKDVELRCDPISGHTALYWYRQSLGQGLEFLIYFQGNSAPDKSGLPSDRFSAERTGGSVSTLTIQRTQQEDSAVYLCASRPYYAGGKDGQFFGPGTRLTVL.

The chain recombines TRBV13 with TRBJ2-3, with D tentatively TRBD2 (5 bases). Trimming pared 6 bases from V and 5 bases from J, leaving 15 bases between. Germline V gene lookup returns CDR1 PRHDT and CDR2 FYEKMQ (reference sequence). The CDR3 length is 14 residues. CDR3 DNA: TGTGCCAGCAGTTTGTCTAGCCCCGTAGATACGCAGTATTTT. Its translation: CASSLSSPVDTQYF.

There are a few counts of this clonotype. This chain connects TRBV11-3 to TRBJ2-1; D gene uncertain. The germline CDR1 and CDR2 sequences are SGHNT and YENEEA. Trimming took 0 bases from V and 5 from J, leaving 8 bases between them. This CDR3 has 14 amino acids. The CDR3 DNA reads as TGTGCCAGCAGCTTAGATGGGCAAAACAATGAGCAGTTCTTC. Protein: CASSLDGQNNEQFF.

This chain links TRBV6-1 with TRBJ2-3; perhaps TRBD2 as D (6 bases). CDR3 length: 13 residues. CDR1 MNHNS and CDR2 SASEGT come from the germline V gene. The V end lost 8 bases, the J end lost 4 bases, and 13 bases lay between the germline ends. The CDR3, as DNA: TGTGCCAGCCTCCGGAGCGGGCCAGATACGCAGTATTTT. It specifies CASLRSGPDTQYF.

This clonotype was found many times. This sequence joins TRBV12-3 or TRBV12-4 and TRBJ2-3; D remains unclear. The V and J ends lost 6 bases and 0 bases respectively, with 13 bases between them. This CDR3 region has 15 residues. The CDR3 nucleotides read TGTGCCAGCAGCCACAACTCCTGGAGCACAGATACGCAGTATTTT. The encoded protein is CASSHNSWSTDTQYF.

This clonotype was counted many times. The gene calls are TRBV25-1 and TRBJ2-5; D gene ambiguous. Trimming took 2 bases from V and 3 from J, leaving 10 bases between them. This CDR3 has 14 amino acids. Germline V gene lookup returns CDR1 MGHDK and CDR2 SYGVNS. In DNA, the CDR3 is TGTGCCAGCAGTGAAAGGCGCAGAGAAGAGACCCAGTACTTC. Its protein is CASSERRREETQYF.

In this sample, this clonotype is medium-sized. The CDR3 DNA reads TGTGCCAGCAGTCTCAGACAGGGAAACACTGAAGCTTTCTTT. This translates into CASSLRQGNTEAFF. The chain couples TRBV2 to TRBJ1-1; TRBD1 agrees at 7 bases. From germline, CDR1 is SNHLY and CDR2 FYNNEI. J was trimmed by 2 bases and V by 5 bases; bases with no gene match: 5. This CDR3 contains 14 residues. The variable domain in full, completed from reference TRBV2 and TRBJ1-1, reads EPEVTQTPSHQVTQMGQEVILRCVPISNHLYFYWYRQILGQKVEFLVSFYNNEISEKSEIFDDQFSVERPDGSNFTLKIRSTKLEDSAMYFCASSLRQGNTEAFFGQGTRLTVV.

In this sample, this clonotype turned up many times. The V call is TRBV20-1, the J call TRBJ1-2; D is perhaps TRBD1 (6 bases). Germline-derived CDR1 and CDR2 are DFQATT and SNEGSKA (reference sequence). Trimming took 2 bases from V and 7 from J, leaving 20 bases between them. The CDR3 length is 15 residues. The CDR3 coding sequence is TGCAGTGCTAGACGGGTGGGCAGGGGATCGGGTGGCTACACCTTC. It is translated as CSARRVGRGSGGYTF.

This clonotype has at least ten counts. The rearrangement joins TRBV7-9 to TRBJ1-1, with a tentative D call TRBD1 (5 bases). Trimming removed 1 base from V and 4 bases from J, with 16 bases in between. Germline CDR1 reads SEHNR; CDR2 reads FQNEAQ (reference sequence). This CDR3 has 16 residues. The DNA of the CDR3 is TGTGCCAGCAGCTTAGTCGTCGGGGGGGTCGCCACTGAAGCTTTCTTT. This encodes CASSLVVGGVATEAFF.